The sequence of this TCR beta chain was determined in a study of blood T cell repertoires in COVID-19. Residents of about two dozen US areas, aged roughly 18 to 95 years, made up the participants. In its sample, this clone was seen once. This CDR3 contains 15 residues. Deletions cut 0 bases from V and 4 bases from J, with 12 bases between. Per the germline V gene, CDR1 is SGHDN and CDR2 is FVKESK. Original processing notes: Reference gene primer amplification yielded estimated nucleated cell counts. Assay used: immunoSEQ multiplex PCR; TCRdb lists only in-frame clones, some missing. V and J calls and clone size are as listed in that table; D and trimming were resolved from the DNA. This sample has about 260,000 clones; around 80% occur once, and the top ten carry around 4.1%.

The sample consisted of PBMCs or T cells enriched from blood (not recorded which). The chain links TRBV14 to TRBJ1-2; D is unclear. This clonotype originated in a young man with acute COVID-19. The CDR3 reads CASSQETGLSYGYTF. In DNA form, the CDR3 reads TGTGCCAGCAGCCAAGAAACGGGGTTGAGCTATGGCTACACCTTC.